This T cell receptor (beta chain) is drawn from a study of blood T cell repertoires in COVID-19. Study-wide context: Sample material is recorded as cDNA or gDNA derived from T cells, B-cell-depleted T cells, or PBMCs.

Using immunoSEQ multiplex PCR, the repertoire was profiled, and TCRdb retains in-frame clones only, with some absent. The sample lists 35,000 to 50,000 clones; more than 75% were seen once. From germline, CDR1 is MDHEN and CDR2 SYDVKM. This CDR3 is 15 amino acids long. Trimming took 6 bases from V and 4 from J, leaving 18 bases between them. The TCR originated in a man between 65 and 80 years old with active or convalescent COVID-19. This sequence joins TRBV28 and TRBJ1-2; D call uncertain. What was sequenced was peripheral blood. CDR3 in amino acids: CASSTVGHEPYGYTF. The DNA for the CDR3 is TGTGCCAGCAGCACCGTTGGGCACGAACCCTATGGCTACACCTTC.